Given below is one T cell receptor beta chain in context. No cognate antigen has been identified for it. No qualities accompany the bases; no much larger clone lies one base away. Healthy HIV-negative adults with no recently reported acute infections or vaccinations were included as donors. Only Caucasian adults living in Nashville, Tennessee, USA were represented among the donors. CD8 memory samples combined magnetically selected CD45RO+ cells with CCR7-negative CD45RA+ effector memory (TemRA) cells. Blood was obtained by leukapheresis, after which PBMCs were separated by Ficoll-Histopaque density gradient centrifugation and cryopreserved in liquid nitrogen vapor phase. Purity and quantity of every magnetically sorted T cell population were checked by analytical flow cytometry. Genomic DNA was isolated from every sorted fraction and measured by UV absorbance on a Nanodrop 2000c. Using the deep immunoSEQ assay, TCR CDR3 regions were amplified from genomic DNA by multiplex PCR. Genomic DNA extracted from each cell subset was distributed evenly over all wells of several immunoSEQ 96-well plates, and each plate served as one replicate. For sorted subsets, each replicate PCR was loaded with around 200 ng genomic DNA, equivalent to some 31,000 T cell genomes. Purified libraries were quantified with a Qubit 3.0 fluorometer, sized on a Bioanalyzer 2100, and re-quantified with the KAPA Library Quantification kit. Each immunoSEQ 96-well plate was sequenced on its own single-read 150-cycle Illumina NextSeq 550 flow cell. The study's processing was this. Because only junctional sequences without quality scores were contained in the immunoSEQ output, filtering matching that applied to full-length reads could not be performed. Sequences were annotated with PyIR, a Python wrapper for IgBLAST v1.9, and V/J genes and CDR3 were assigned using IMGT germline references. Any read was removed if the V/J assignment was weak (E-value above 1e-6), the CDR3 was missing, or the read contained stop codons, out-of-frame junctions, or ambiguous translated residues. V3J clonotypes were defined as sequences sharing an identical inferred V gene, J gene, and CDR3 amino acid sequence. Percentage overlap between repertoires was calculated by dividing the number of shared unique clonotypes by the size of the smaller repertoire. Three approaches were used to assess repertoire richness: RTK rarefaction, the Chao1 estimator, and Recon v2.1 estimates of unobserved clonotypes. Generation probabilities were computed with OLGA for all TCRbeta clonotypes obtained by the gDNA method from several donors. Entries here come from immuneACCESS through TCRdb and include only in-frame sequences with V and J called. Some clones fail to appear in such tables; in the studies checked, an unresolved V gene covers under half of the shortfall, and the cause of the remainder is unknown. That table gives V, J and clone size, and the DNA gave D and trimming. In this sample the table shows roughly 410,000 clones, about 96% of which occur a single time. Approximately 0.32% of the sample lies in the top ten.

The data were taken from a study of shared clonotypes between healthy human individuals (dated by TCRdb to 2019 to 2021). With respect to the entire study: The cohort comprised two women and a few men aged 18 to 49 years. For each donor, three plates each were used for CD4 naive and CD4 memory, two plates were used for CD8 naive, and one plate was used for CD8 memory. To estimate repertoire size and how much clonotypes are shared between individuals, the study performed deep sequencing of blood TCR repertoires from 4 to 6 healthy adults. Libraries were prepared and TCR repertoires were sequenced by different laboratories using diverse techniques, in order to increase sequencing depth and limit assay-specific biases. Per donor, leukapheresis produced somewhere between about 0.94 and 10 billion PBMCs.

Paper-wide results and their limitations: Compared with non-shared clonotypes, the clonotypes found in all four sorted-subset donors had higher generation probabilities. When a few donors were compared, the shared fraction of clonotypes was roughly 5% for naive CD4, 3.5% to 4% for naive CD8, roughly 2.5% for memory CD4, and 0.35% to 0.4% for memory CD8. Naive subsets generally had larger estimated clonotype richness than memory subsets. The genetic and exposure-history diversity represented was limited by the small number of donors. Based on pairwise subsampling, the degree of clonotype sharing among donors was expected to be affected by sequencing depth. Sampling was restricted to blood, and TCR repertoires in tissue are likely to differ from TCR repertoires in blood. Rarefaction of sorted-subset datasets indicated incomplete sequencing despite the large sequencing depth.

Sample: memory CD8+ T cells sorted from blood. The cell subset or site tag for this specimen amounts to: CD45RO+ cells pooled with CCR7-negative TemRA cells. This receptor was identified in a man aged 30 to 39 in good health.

CDR3 sequence: CASSFSPLSDTQYF. The nucleotides are TGTGCCAGCAGCTTTTCCCCTTTGTCAGATACGCAGTATTTT. The rearrangement combines TRBV7-2 with TRBJ2-3; there is no confident call for the D gene. As encoded in the germline V gene, CDR1 is SGHTA while CDR2 is FQGNSA. V is cut by 3 bases and J by 4 bases, and the space between the germline ends is 11 bases. Its CDR3 holds 14 amino acids, cysteine through phenylalanine. Left in the record is the CDR3 DNA by itself, 42 bases read in frame from the first base.